The sequence of this T cell receptor beta chain was determined in a study of blood T cell repertoires in COVID-19. Study background: PBMCs, B-cell-depleted T cells, or T cells were the source of the cDNA or gDNA that made up the material.

TCRdb's copy holds only in-frame clones and misses some; the assay was immunoSEQ multiplex PCR. The sample records a few hundred thousand clones, approximately 85% being singletons. The CDR3 runs 16 residues. This clone was counted a few times. Recruits, aged 18 to 89 years, lived in 20 to 30 US areas. Symptom resolution, clearance, or two negative PCRs marked donors in Cohort 3 as recovered. The TCR originated in a man aged 25-45 years who had recovered from COVID-19. The sample taken for sequencing was PBMCs or T cells enriched from blood (not recorded which). The V call is TRBV12-1, the J call TRBJ1-1; the DNA was not used to check the table's D call, TRBD1. TRBV12-1 is given as a pseudogene. The DNA for the CDR3 is TGTGCCAGCAGCTCACTCTATCCGGGACAGGGGACTGAAGCTTTCTTT. It is translated as CASSSLYPGQGTEAFF.